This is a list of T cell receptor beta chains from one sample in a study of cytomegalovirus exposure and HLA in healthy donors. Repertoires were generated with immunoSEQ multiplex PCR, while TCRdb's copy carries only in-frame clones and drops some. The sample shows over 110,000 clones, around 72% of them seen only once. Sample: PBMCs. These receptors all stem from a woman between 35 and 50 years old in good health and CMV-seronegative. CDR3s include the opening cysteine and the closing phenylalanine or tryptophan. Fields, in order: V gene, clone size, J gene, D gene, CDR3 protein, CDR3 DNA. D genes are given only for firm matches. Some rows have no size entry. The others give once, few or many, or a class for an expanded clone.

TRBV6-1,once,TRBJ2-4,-,CASSVGVGVAKNIQYF,TGTGCCAGCAGTGTGGGCGTGGGAGTAGCCAAAAACATTCAGTACTTC
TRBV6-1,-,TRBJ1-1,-,CASGGNMNTEAFF,TGTGCCAGCGGGGGGAACATGAACACTGAAGCTTTCTTT
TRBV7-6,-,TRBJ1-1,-,CASSLGEDRQAEAFF,TGTGCCAGCAGCTTAGGGGAAGACAGGCAGGCTGAAGCTTTCTTT
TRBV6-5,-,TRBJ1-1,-,CASSFSGWAEAFF,TGTGCCAGCAGTTTTTCCGGGTGGGCTGAAGCTTTCTTT
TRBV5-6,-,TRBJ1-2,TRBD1,CASSYQTGNYGYTF,TGTGCCAGCAGCTACCAGACAGGGAACTATGGCTACACCTTC
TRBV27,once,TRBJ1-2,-,CASSLLEGKGSGYTF,TGTGCCAGCAGTTTATTGGAGGGCAAGGGGTCTGGCTACACCTTC
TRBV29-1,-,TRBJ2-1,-,CSVEDHRGYEQFF,TGCAGCGTTGAAGATCATCGAGGGTATGAGCAGTTCTTC
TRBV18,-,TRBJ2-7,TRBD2,CASSPAGGASRGMLYEQYF,TGTGCCAGCTCACCAGCGGGGGGGGCGTCAAGGGGGATGTTATACGAGCAGTACTTC
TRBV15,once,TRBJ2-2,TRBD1,CATSRFSTGGNTGELFF,TGTGCCACCAGCAGATTCTCGACAGGGGGTAACACCGGGGAGCTGTTTTTT
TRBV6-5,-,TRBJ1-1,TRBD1,CASSSGGVTEAFF,TGTGCCAGCAGTTCAGGGGGAGTGACTGAAGCTTTCTTT
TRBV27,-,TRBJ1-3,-,CASSLSILGNTIYF,TGTGCCAGCAGTTTAAGCATACTTGGAAACACCATATATTTT
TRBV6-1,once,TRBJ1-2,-,CASSETGTGFRFLYGYTF,TGTGCCAGCAGTGAAACAGGGACGGGGTTCCGATTTCTTTATGGCTACACCTTC
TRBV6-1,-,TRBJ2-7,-,CASSEMAFNEQYF,TGTGCCAGCAGTGAAATGGCATTCAACGAGCAGTACTTC
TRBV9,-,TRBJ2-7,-,CASSVGHPNEQYF,TGTGCCAGCAGCGTGGGACATCCAAACGAGCAGTACTTC
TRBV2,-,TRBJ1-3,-,CASRHGLQSSGNTIYF,TGTGCCAGCAGACACGGACTGCAGAGCTCTGGAAACACCATATATTTT
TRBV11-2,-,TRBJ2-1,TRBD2,CASSLEVLAGGVDEQFF,TGTGCCAGCAGCTTAGAAGTATTAGCGGGGGGAGTCGATGAGCAGTTCTTC
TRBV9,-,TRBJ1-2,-,CASSETGDGALLYGYTF,TGTGCCAGCAGCGAGACCGGAGATGGGGCGCTCCTTTATGGCTACACCTTC
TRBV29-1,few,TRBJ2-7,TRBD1,CSVRGQGDEQYF,TGCAGCGTTCGGGGACAGGGGGACGAGCAGTACTTC
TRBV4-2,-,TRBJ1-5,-,CASSQALADSNQPQHF,TGTGCCAGCAGCCAAGCTTTGGCAGATAGCAATCAGCCCCAGCATTTT
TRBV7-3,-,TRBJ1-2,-,CASSLDRGASGYTF,TGTGCCAGCAGCTTAGACCGGGGGGCGAGTGGCTACACCTTC
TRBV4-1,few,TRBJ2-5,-,CASSLPRDQETQYF,TGCGCCAGCAGCCTCCCGAGGGATCAAGAGACCCAGTACTTC
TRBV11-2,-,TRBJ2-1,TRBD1,CASSPGRQGIYNEQFF,TGTGCCAGCAGCCCCGGCCGACAGGGGATATACAATGAGCAGTTCTTC
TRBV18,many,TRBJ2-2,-,CASHIKSATGELFF,TGTGCCAGCCACATAAAATCCGCCACCGGGGAGCTGTTTTTT
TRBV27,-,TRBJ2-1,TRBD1,CASSLTFGQGRFF,TGTGCCAGCAGCCTAACCTTCGGACAGGGTCGGTTCTTC
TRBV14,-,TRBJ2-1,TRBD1,CASSQRDRPYNEQFF,TGTGCCAGCAGCCAGCGGGACAGGCCCTACAATGAGCAGTTCTTC
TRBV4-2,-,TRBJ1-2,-,CASSSVSPNYGYTF,TGTGCCAGCAGTTCTGTATCTCCTAACTATGGCTACACCTTC
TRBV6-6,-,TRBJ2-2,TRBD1,CASSQTGRQNTGELFF,TGTGCCAGCAGCCAGACAGGGCGCCAGAACACCGGGGAGCTGTTTTTT
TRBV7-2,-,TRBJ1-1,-,CASSLYEGGYTEAFF,TGTGCCAGCAGCTTATATGAGGGGGGGTACACTGAAGCTTTCTTT
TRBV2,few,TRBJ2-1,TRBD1,CASTTGQYNEQFF,TGTGCCAGCACCACGGGACAGTACAATGAGCAGTTCTTC
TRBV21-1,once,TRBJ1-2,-,CARVTDGYTF,TGTGCCAGGGTGACAGACGGCTACACCTTC
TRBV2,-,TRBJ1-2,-,CASERAGSSQHVGYTF,TGTGCCAGCGAAAGGGCAGGGTCGAGCCAGCACGTTGGCTACACCTTC
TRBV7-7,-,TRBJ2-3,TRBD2,CASSVRGWQDTQYF,TGTGCTAGCAGCGTGCGGGGGTGGCAAGATACGCAGTATTTT
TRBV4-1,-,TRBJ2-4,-,CASSQQGYLAKNIQYF,TGCGCCAGCAGCCAACAGGGGTACTTAGCCAAAAACATTCAGTACTTC
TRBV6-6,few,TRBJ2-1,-,CASSYTGEQFF,TGTGCCAGCAGTTATACAGGGGAGCAGTTCTTC
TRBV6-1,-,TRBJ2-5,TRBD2,CASSESAGGQETQYF,TGTGCCAGCAGTGAATCTGCGGGGGGGCAAGAGACCCAGTACTTC
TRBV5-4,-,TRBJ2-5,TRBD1,CASSSSTGGETQYF,TGTGCCAGCAGCTCTTCGACAGGGGGAGAGACCCAGTACTTC
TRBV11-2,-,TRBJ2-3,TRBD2,CASRPSGGRADTQYF,TGTGCCAGCAGACCGAGCGGGGGGCGGGCAGATACGCAGTATTTT
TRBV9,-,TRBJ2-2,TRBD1,CASSVGPGQGAGELFF,TGTGCCAGCAGCGTAGGACCGGGACAGGGGGCCGGGGAGCTGTTTTTT
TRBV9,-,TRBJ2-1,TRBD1,CASSVEGGQLGEQFF,TGTGCCAGCAGCGTAGAAGGGGGCCAATTGGGTGAGCAGTTCTTC